The 26 T cell receptor beta chains listed next were all sequenced from one sample in a study of cytomegalovirus exposure and HLA in healthy donors. Use of 60 Vbeta and 13 Jbeta primers characterized the PCR. Using immunoSEQ multiplex PCR, the repertoire was profiled, and TCRdb retains in-frame clones only, with some absent. The table has some 120,000 clones, approximately 8.8% seen once. Sequenced: PBMCs. The receptors originated from a man aged 40-50 years in good health and CMV-seronegative.

There are a few counts of this clone. The chain employs TRBV7-8 and TRBJ2-5; D is unclear. This CDR3 contains 15 residues. CDR1 and CDR2 from the germline V gene are SGHVS and FQNEAQ. Trimming left V 4 bases short and J 0 bases short, with 12 bases between. CDR3 protein: CASSSFFSYQETQYF. CDR3 DNA sequence: TGTGCCAGCAGCTCTTTCTTTTCGTACCAAGAGACCCAGTACTTC.

The chain employs TRBV11-3 and TRBJ2-7; TRBD2 is a possible D gene (6 bases). This CDR3 spans 14 amino acids. Germline V gene lookup returns CDR1 SGHNT and CDR2 YENEEA. Between the trimmed V and J ends, which lost 5 bases and 7 bases, there was a span of 18 bases. This CDR3 reads CASSPDADAGEQYF. Written as DNA, the CDR3 is TGTGCCAGCAGCCCCGACGCGGACGCGGGAGAGCAGTACTTC.

This clone was observed a handful of times. The chain couples TRBV7-9 to TRBJ2-7; D is possibly TRBD1 (6 bases). From germline, CDR1 is SEHNR and CDR2 FQNEAQ (reference sequence). V gave up 7 bases and J gave up 0 bases, with 13 bases separating them. The CDR3 is 14 amino acids. CDR3 residues: CASTLQGRSYEQYF. DNA of the CDR3: TGTGCCAGCACTCTCCAGGGGCGCTCCTACGAGCAGTACTTC.

This chain joins TRBV19 and TRBJ2-1; the D gene is possibly TRBD2 (6 bases). The length of the CDR3 is 15 residues. Germline V gives CDR1 LNHDA, CDR2 SQIVND (reference sequence). The V and J ends lost 5 bases and 4 bases respectively, with 15 bases between them. CDR3: CASSSVGGPYNEQFF. CDR3 DNA: TGTGCCAGTAGTTCGGTCGGGGGACCTTACAATGAGCAGTTCTTC.

The genes are TRBV4-1 and TRBJ2-3; D may be TRBD2 (6 bases). V shed 5 bases and J shed 4 bases, with 13 bases lying between them. Germline V gene data show CDR1 as MGHRA and CDR2 as YSYEKL. CDR3 length equals 14 residues. CDR3 nucleotides: TGCGCCAGCAGCGGCGGGGCGCGAGCAGATACGCAGTATTTT. It is translated as CASSGGARADTQYF.

Comment on this clone: An end of the junction differs from the germline gene, which may be a read error. This chain joins TRBV11-2 and TRBJ1-1; weak D call: TRBD1 (6 bases). This CDR3 has 14 amino acids. The germline gives CDR1 SGHAT, CDR2 FQNNGV. In DNA, the CDR3 is TGCGCCAGCAGCCAATCGCTAGGGGGCACTGAAGCTTTCTTT. It codes for CASSQSLGGTEAFF. The complete variable domain, with remaining parts taken from reference TRBV11-2 and TRBJ1-1, reads EAGVAQSPRYKIIEKRQSVAFWCNPISGHATLYWYQQILGQGPKLLIQFQNNGVVDDSQLPKDRFSAERLKGVDSTLKIQPAKLEDSAVYLCASSQSLGGTEAFFGQGTRLTVV.

This clone was seen only a few times. The chain uses TRBV10-3 and TRBJ2-3, with TRBD1 identical over 8 bases. Unmatched junction bases numbered 4, after V lost 3 bases and J lost 2 bases. The germline CDR1 and CDR2 sequences are ENHRY and SYGVKD. The CDR3 length is 15 residues. DNA of the CDR3: TGTGCCATCAGTGATTACAGGGGGAACACAGATACGCAGTATTTT. Translated: CAISDYRGNTDTQYF.

The J gene is TRBJ1-6, the V gene TRBV5-1; D not certain. This CDR3 is built from 12 residues. Trimming cost V 8 bases and J 13 bases, with 16 bases left between them. CDR1 and CDR2 from the germline V gene are SGHRS and YFSETQ. The CDR3 DNA reads TGCGCCAGGGAAACTAAAACAACGCCCCTCCACTTT. Translated, it gives CARETKTTPLHF.

This clone has more than one count but fewer than ten. The chain carries TRBV25-1 and TRBJ2-3; 13 bases are shared with TRBD2. V shed 7 bases, J shed 5 bases, and the junction held 12 bases outside the gene matches. The CDR3 runs 17 residues. Germline-derived CDR1 and CDR2 are MGHDK and SYGVNS. The CDR3 DNA follows: TGTGCCAGCACCGGGACTAGCGGGACCTCCCCGCGAGATACGCAGTATTTT. As protein: CASTGTSGTSPRDTQYF.

There are a few counts of this clone. This chain links TRBV27 with TRBJ1-2; D is perhaps TRBD1 (5 bases). V lost 0 bases and J lost 6, with 20 bases in between. The CDR3 covers 17 residues. Per the germline V gene, CDR1 is MNHEY and CDR2 is SMNVEV (reference sequence). The CDR3 bases are TGTGCCAGCAGTTTATCATTGGGGCGACGGACGTCTCATGGCTACACCTTC. Protein product: CASSLSLGRRTSHGYTF.

This rearrangement joins TRBV7-2 to TRBJ1-4; the D is unclear. V dropped 5 bases and J dropped 2 bases, with 12 bases sitting between them. From germline, CDR1 is SGHTA and CDR2 FQGNSA. CDR3 length: 15 residues. CDR3 DNA sequence: TGTGCCAGCAGCGTCCGAGGAGATACTAATGAAAAACTGTTTTTT. It specifies CASSVRGDTNEKLFF.

This clone was picked up a small number of times. This chain uses TRBV29-1 with TRBJ2-1; 8 nucleotides agree with TRBD1. Germline V gives CDR1 SQVTM, CDR2 ANQGSEA. The CDR3 loop spans 14 amino acids. The J segment lost 2 bases and the V segment lost 4 bases, leaving 4 bases of the junction unmatched. CDR3 sequence reads: CSVGVDRAYNEQFF. In DNA form, the CDR3 reads TGCAGCGTTGGAGTGGACAGGGCCTACAATGAGCAGTTCTTC.

This chain joins TRBV7-9 and TRBJ1-5; 9 positions match TRBD1. The CDR3 spans 15 residues. Germline trimming cut 1 base from V and 4 bases from J; bases unmatched to any gene: 2. Germline CDR1 is SEHNR and CDR2 is FQNEAQ (reference sequence). The CDR3, as DNA: TGTGCCAGCAGCTTAGGACAGGGGGTTAATCAGCCCCAGCATTTT. Protein product: CASSLGQGVNQPQHF.

In its sample, this clone was seen a few times. The CDR3 coding sequence is TGCGCCAGCAGCCCCGGGACAGGACGCCCCACAGATACGCAGTATTTT. Its protein product is CASSPGTGRPTDTQYF. The J gene is TRBJ2-3, the V gene TRBV5-1; 8 positions match TRBD1. Germline loops: CDR1 SGHRS, CDR2 YFSETQ. The J segment lost 2 bases and the V segment lost 4 bases, leaving 9 bases of the junction unmatched. The CDR3 runs 16 residues.

The rearrangement joins TRBV10-1 to TRBJ1-6, with no clear D. Germline CDR1 is WNHNN and CDR2 is SYGVQD (reference sequence). Trimming stripped 2 bases from V and 7 bases from J, with 12 bases between. The CDR3 loop spans 15 amino acids. In nucleotides, the CDR3 is TGCGCCAGCAGTGAGGATGACTCCTTCAATTCACCCCTCCACTTT. Translation gives CASSEDDSFNSPLHF.

The V and J genes are TRBV5-1 and TRBJ2-3; TRBD2 agrees at 10 bases. This CDR3 comprises 16 residues. CDR1 is SGHRS, CDR2 YFSETQ, per germline. V shed 2 bases and J 1 base; nucleotides not matched to a gene: 4. The CDR3 coding sequence is TGCGCCAGCAGCTTCCTTACTAGCGGGGGCACAGATACGCAGTATTTT. Its protein is CASSFLTSGGTDTQYF.

The chain is built from TRBV6-1 and TRBJ2-1; D is ambiguous. V was trimmed by 4 bases and J by 8 bases, leaving 9 bases between them. CDR3 size: 12 residues. Germline CDR1 MNHNS, CDR2 SASEGT. CDR3 amino acids: CASSGVPHEQFF. The CDR3 DNA is TGTGCCAGCAGTGGAGTCCCCCATGAGCAGTTCTTC.

As to this clone: Other nucleotide sequences from this sample produce the same CDR3. V gene TRBV7-9 combines with J gene TRBJ2-3; 11 nucleotides match TRBD2. The CDR3 runs 14 residues. With V trimmed by 6 bases and J by 3 bases, 2 bases remained unmatched. Germline V gene data show CDR1 as SEHNR and CDR2 as FQNEAQ (reference sequence). The CDR3 nucleotides read TGTGCCAGCAGTCCTAGCGGGGGGACAGATACGCAGTATTTT. Its protein is CASSPSGGTDTQYF.

A few counts support this clone. V is TRBV2 and J is TRBJ1-6; possibly TRBD1 for D (5 bases). Per germline, CDR1 SNHLY and CDR2 FYNNEI. CDR3 length equals 18 residues. V lost 0 bases and J 8 bases, leaving 20 bases between the germline ends. CDR3 nucleotides: TGTGCCAGCAGTGAAGCGGAAGAGGTTAGGGGCTCGGATTCACCCCTCCACTTT. It is translated as CASSEAEEVRGSDSPLHF.

The table lists this clone with a few counts. V is TRBV10-2 and J is TRBJ1-5; the match to TRBD1 covers 7 bases. The CDR3 runs to 12 residues. Per germline, CDR1 WSHSY and CDR2 SAAADI. J was trimmed by 6 bases and V by 5 bases; bases with no gene match: 1. The CDR3 DNA reads TGCGCCAGCAGTTCAGGGGGTCAGCCCCAGCATTTT. This encodes CASSSGGQPQHF.

Only a few counts were recorded for this clone. V and J are TRBV7-3 and TRBJ2-3; 11 bases map to TRBD2. The CDR3 is made up of 16 amino acids. The V gene's germline CDR1 is SGHTA and CDR2 FQGTGA. V was clipped by 3 bases and J by 6 bases; unmatched bases: 8. In nucleotides, the CDR3 is TGTGCCAGCAGCTTCCGGGATAGCGGGGGGGCGGATACGCAGTATTTT. Encoded protein: CASSFRDSGGADTQYF.

This rearrangement joins TRBV7-9 to TRBJ2-1; the D is unclear. V dropped 0 bases and J dropped 5 bases, with 14 bases sitting between them. The V gene's germline CDR1 is SEHNR and CDR2 FQNEAQ (reference sequence). The CDR3 runs to 16 residues. This CDR3 is CASSLAWRSKDNEQFF. The CDR3 DNA sequence: TGTGCCAGCAGCTTAGCGTGGCGGTCTAAGGACAATGAGCAGTTCTTC.

This clone came up a few times. The rearrangement links TRBV4-1 to TRBJ1-5, with a tentative D call TRBD1 (5 bases). CDR1 is MGHRA, CDR2 YSYEKL, per germline. V gave up 0 bases and J gave up 0 bases, with 18 bases separating them. This CDR3 is 19 amino acids long. In DNA, the CDR3 is TGCGCCAGCAGCCAAGAACCGACAGCAGGCCGTATTAGCAATCAGCCCCAGCATTTT. As protein: CASSQEPTAGRISNQPQHF.

This clone was seen more than once but under ten times. This rearrangement joins TRBV19 to TRBJ2-3; 9 nucleotides agree with TRBD1. Germline CDR1 LNHDA, CDR2 SQIVND (reference sequence). The CDR3 runs to 15 residues. Trimming cost V 3 bases and J 2 bases; bases outside gene matches: 3. In DNA, the CDR3 is TGTGCCAGTAGTATCGGGACAGGGACCACAGATACGCAGTATTTT. Protein sequence: CASSIGTGTTDTQYF.

The chain is built from TRBV5-1 and TRBJ2-5, with a possible D match to TRBD2 (5 bases). In germline, CDR1 is SGHRS, CDR2 YFSETQ. This CDR3 is 13 amino acids long. Trimming took off 2 bases at V and 3 bases at J, with 8 bases between the two ends. In nucleotides, the CDR3 is TGCGCCAGCAGCTTTGCGGGTGAAGAGACCCAGTACTTC. It yields the protein CASSFAGEETQYF.

In this sample, this clone turned up a few times. The chain has TRBV30 and TRBJ1-4; perhaps TRBD1 as D (6 bases). This CDR3 is built from 13 residues. With 7 bases removed from V and 0 bases from J, the gap between germline ends came to 9 bases. Germline V gene sequence: CDR1 GTSNPN, CDR2 SVGIG (reference sequence). DNA of the CDR3: TGTGCCTATGAGGGGGCAACTAATGAAAAACTGTTTTTT. It encodes CAYEGATNEKLFF.